This T cell receptor (beta chain) was sequenced for a study of blood T cell repertoires in COVID-19. The overall study: Researchers got acute and convalescent COVID-19 samples from the United States, Italy and Spain. PBMCs, B-cell-depleted T cells, or T cells provided the cDNA or gDNA that made up the material.

Per germline, CDR1 SGHAT and CDR2 FQNNGV. Between the trimmed V and J ends, which lost 2 bases and 4 bases, there was a span of 18 bases. The CDR3 has 16 amino acids. Per the study methods: Counts of nucleated cells, estimated from reference gene primer amplification, were obtained. The repertoire was sequenced with immunoSEQ multiplex PCR; TCRdb's copy has only in-frame clones and lacks some. The V and J calls and clone size were taken over from that table, and D and trimming were inferred from the DNA. Of hundreds of thousands of clones listed, approximately 90% are singletons. V usage is TRBV11-2 and J usage is TRBJ2-7; unclear D gene. The origin of this receptor is an elderly man with acute or convalescent COVID-19. Sequenced sample: peripheral blood. The CDR3 region is CASSLISSGQSYEQYF. The CDR3 DNA is TGTGCCAGCAGCTTAATCTCCAGTGGGCAGTCGTACGAGCAGTACTTC.